Listed below are T cell receptor beta chains from one sample, sequenced in a study of control samples from healthy donors and cancer patients. Data came from immunoSEQ multiplex PCR; TCRdb stores just in-frame clones and leaves some out. Found here are about 130,000 clones, over 75% of them singletons; the top ten hold more than 2.5%. The sample taken for sequencing was blood. The receptors stem from a man aged 45 to 65 in good health. Each CDR3 is given with its conserved first and last residue. Fields, in order: J gene, clone size, D gene, V gene, CDR3 protein, CDR3 DNA. D genes are given only for firm matches. Expanded clones get a size class; other rows say once, few or many, or leave the size out.

TRBJ2-3	NA	NA	TRBV5-1	CASSYGSSTDTQYF	TGCGCCAGCAGCTACGGGAGTAGCACAGATACGCAGTATTTT
TRBJ2-4	NA	NA	TRBV27	CASSQGMWQLAKNIQYF	TGTGCCAGCAGCCAGGGGATGTGGCAGCTAGCCAAAAACATTCAGTACTTC
TRBJ2-7	NA	TRBD2	TRBV5-4	CASSVGGVGREQYF	TGTGCCAGCAGCGTGGGGGGGGTTGGGCGCGAGCAGTACTTC
TRBJ2-1	NA	NA	TRBV6-5	CASSYDYYNEQFF	TGTGCCAGCAGTTACGACTACTACAATGAGCAGTTCTTC
TRBJ2-1	once	NA	TRBV13	CASSVEGGEQFF	TGTGCCAGCAGCGTGGAGGGCGGTGAGCAGTTCTTC
TRBJ1-4	once	NA	TRBV10-3	CAISRERTENEKLFF	TGTGCCATCAGCCGAGAACGGACGGAAAATGAAAAACTGTTTTTT
TRBJ1-2	few	NA	TRBV30	CAWSGGHYGYTF	TGTGCCTGGAGTGGGGGACACTATGGCTACACCTTC
TRBJ2-5	NA	TRBD1	TRBV10-3	CAISGQGQETQYF	TGTGCCATCAGCGGACAGGGGCAAGAGACCCAGTACTTC
TRBJ1-5	NA	TRBD1	TRBV2	CASSRGLGDQPQHF	TGTGCCAGCAGCAGGGGGCTTGGGGATCAGCCCCAGCATTTT
TRBJ2-3	NA	NA	TRBV9	CASSTARTDTQYF	TGTGCCAGCAGCACCGCCCGCACAGATACGCAGTATTTT
TRBJ1-2	NA	NA	TRBV5-1	CASSLEGAGYGYTF	TGCGCCAGCAGCTTGGAAGGGGCCGGCTATGGCTACACCTTC
TRBJ2-7	NA	NA	TRBV7-9	CASSSGTPRLEQYF	TGTGCCAGCAGCTCTGGGACACCCCGTCTCGAGCAGTACTTC
TRBJ2-7	NA	TRBD1	TRBV30	CAWSLPGTGSYEQYF	TGTGCCTGGAGTCTTCCCGGGACAGGGTCCTACGAGCAGTACTTC
TRBJ2-7	NA	TRBD2	TRBV6-5	CASRGGDEQYF	TGTGCCAGCAGGGGAGGGGATGAGCAGTACTTC
TRBJ1-2	NA	NA	TRBV3-1/TRBV3-2	CASSQAGGYTF	TGTGCCAGCAGCCAGGCGGGTGGCTACACCTTC